The clone carrying this TCR beta chain showed up just once. Its antigen is still unknown. Described time point: week 11, during vaccination. Doses consisted of 300 ug of mutant IDH1 20-mer peptide each, paired with topical imiquimod. Donor diagnoses consisted of new WHO grade 3 or 4 IDH1-mutant, ATRX-lost astrocytomas. The V gene's germline CDR1 is SGHKS and CDR2 YYEKEE (reference sequence). Trimming removed 3 bases at V and 5 bases at J, with 14 bases between. The length of the CDR3 is 14 residues. The sample originates from a study of a mutant IDH1 vaccine in newly diagnosed glioma. Study summary: Patients were started on vaccination 4-6 weeks after radiotherapy alone, or with temozolomide cycles.

Clones were sequenced by immunoSEQ multiplex PCR, and TCRdb holds only the in-frame ones, with some missing. Here the sample spans roughly 60,000 clones, roughly four fifths being singletons. The receptor comes from a man under 40 with glioma. The sample here was PBMCs, taken from a glioma patient whose treatment included an IDH1 peptide vaccine. The gene calls are TRBV5-5 and TRBJ1-1; TRBD1 is a possible D gene (6 bases). The CDR3 coding sequence is TGTGCCAGCAGCTCCGCGGCAGGGGAAACTGAAGCTTTCTTT. This sequence encodes CASSSAAGETEAFF.